This T cell receptor beta chain was documented in a study of blood T cell repertoires in COVID-19. Generated by immunoSEQ multiplex PCR, the TCRdb table keeps only in-frame clones and is missing some. This sample yields about 120,000 clones, of which 84% are seen a single time; 3.9% belongs to the top ten. V shed 7 bases, J shed 6 bases, and the junction held 6 bases outside the gene matches. This CDR3 is 12 amino acids long. Germline V gene sequence: CDR1 MDHEN, CDR2 SYDVKM. The source material was PBMCs or T cells enriched from blood (not recorded which). This rearrangement joins TRBV28 to TRBJ2-7; 7 nucleotides match TRBD1. The TCR sequence derives from a woman aged 25 to 39 who had recovered from COVID-19. CDR3 DNA sequence: TGTGCCAGCAAAACAGGGGCCGGCGAGCAGTACTTC. Its translation: CASKTGAGEQYF.